The 14 T cell receptor beta chains in this list originate from one sample, sequenced in a study of sequential checkpoint blockade in melanoma. The data were produced by immunoSEQ multiplex PCR, yet TCRdb's version contains in-frame clones alone and is incomplete. The table lists 35,000 to 50,000 clones, approximately 90% of them singletons, with roughly 12% in the top ten. Specified treatment: randomized to nivolumab then ipilimumab (arm A) or the reverse (arm B). The input for sequencing was CD8+ T cells sorted from blood (inferred from file names), taken from a patient given nivolumab and ipilimumab in sequence. These receptor sequences come from a human donor with melanoma.

The rearrangement joins TRBV11-2 to TRBJ2-7; D not certain. From germline, CDR1 is SGHAT and CDR2 FQNNGV. Trimming cost V 8 bases and J 5 bases, with 7 bases left between them. This CDR3 is 10 amino acids long. The CDR3 region is CASRRDEQYF. Here the CDR3 DNA reads TGTGCCAGCCGCCGGGACGAGCAGTACTTC. Supplemented by reference TRBV11-2 and TRBJ2-7, the full variable domain reads EAGVAQSPRYKIIEKRQSVAFWCNPISGHATLYWYQQILGQGPKLLIQFQNNGVVDDSQLPKDRFSAERLKGVDSTLKIQPAKLEDSAVYLCASRRDEQYFGPGTRLTVT.

The chain employs TRBV5-1 and TRBJ2-2; 12 bases fit TRBD2. Trimming at V came to 5 bases and at J to 5 bases, leaving 7 bases not matched to a gene. Germline assignment: CDR1 SGHRS and CDR2 YFSETQ. The CDR3 has 16 amino acids. CDR3 DNA sequence: TGCGCCAGCAGTGGGGACGGACTAGCGGGAACCGGGGAGCTGTTTTTT. It is translated as CASSGDGLAGTGELFF.

J is TRBJ2-3 and V is TRBV27; maybe TRBD1 (5 bases). Germline V gives CDR1 MNHEY, CDR2 SMNVEV (reference sequence). The CDR3 length is 15 residues. Trimming left V 4 bases short and J 0 bases short, with 11 bases between. The CDR3 reads CASSYGQGSTDTQYF. CDR3 in DNA: TGTGCCAGCAGTTATGGGCAGGGAAGCACAGATACGCAGTATTTT.

The CDR3 sequence: CASRENGLNTEAFF. CDR3 DNA sequence: TGCGCCAGCAGGGAGAACGGCCTGAACACTGAAGCTTTCTTT. J is TRBJ1-1 and V is TRBV5-1, with no clear D. Per germline, CDR1 SGHRS and CDR2 YFSETQ. The CDR3 sequence is 14 residues long. The V gene lost 5 bases and the J gene lost 0 bases, with 11 bases spanning the gap.

The chain combines TRBV4-1 with TRBJ2-3; 9 nucleotides match TRBD2. There are 16 residues in the CDR3. The junction had 6 bases not matched to a gene; V was cut back by 2 bases and J by 3 bases. The germline CDR1 and CDR2 sequences are MGHRA and YSYEKL. The CDR3 nucleotides read TGCGCCAGCAGCCAAATAAGACTAGCGGATACAGATACGCAGTATTTT. This codes for CASSQIRLADTDTQYF.

In its sample, this clone was seen once. The chain joins TRBV5-6 to TRBJ2-7, with TRBD1 as a possible D gene (6 bases). V lost 0 bases, J lost 6 bases, and 13 bases lay in between. The CDR3 consists of 14 residues. The V gene's germline CDR1 is SGHDT and CDR2 YYEEEE. The CDR3: CASSLVRGAAEQYV. CDR3 coding DNA: TGTGCCAGCAGCTTGGTCAGGGGTGCGGCCGAGCAGTACGTC.

Note on this clone: Other DNA sequences in the same sample also yield this CDR3. The chain recombines TRBV5-1 with TRBJ2-4; 9 bases map to TRBD1. V dropped 3 bases and J dropped 0; count of bases not matched to a gene: 7. The CDR3 spans 17 residues. CDR1 and CDR2 (germline): SGHRS, YFSETQ. The CDR3: CASSWGQGLEAKNIQYF. As DNA, the CDR3 is TGCGCCAGCAGCTGGGGACAGGGATTGGAAGCCAAAAACATTCAGTACTTC.

The chain is built from TRBV11-1 and TRBJ2-7; D is perhaps TRBD2 (5 bases). Germline values: CDR1 SGHAT, CDR2 FQDESV (reference sequence). The CDR3 is made up of 14 amino acids. The V end was cut by 3 bases, the J end by 2 bases, with 11 bases between. The CDR3 is CASSLQRGPYEQYF. CDR3 nucleotides: TGTGCCAGCAGCTTGCAACGGGGTCCCTACGAGCAGTACTTC.

The chain recombines TRBV9 with TRBJ2-1; 9 positions match TRBD2. The V and J ends lost 4 bases and 1 base, in that order; junction bases with no gene match: 3. CDR3 size: 15 residues. Germline V gives CDR1 SGDLS, CDR2 YYNGEE. In nucleotides, the CDR3 is TGTGCCAGCAGCACTAGCGGGCCGTCCTACAATGAGCAGTTCTTC. Translating gives CASSTSGPSYNEQFF.

The CDR3 loop is CASSSSGGPNTEAFF. The DNA of the CDR3 is TGTGCCAGTAGTTCCAGCGGGGGCCCGAACACTGAAGCTTTCTTT. V gene TRBV19 combines with J gene TRBJ1-1; possibly TRBD1 for D (6 bases). The CDR3 has 15 amino acids. V was cut by 5 bases and J by 1 base, with 14 bases left in between. Germline CDR1 reads LNHDA; CDR2 reads SQIVND (reference sequence). The whole variable domain, remainder taken from reference TRBV19 and TRBJ1-1, is DGGITQSPKYLFRKEGQNVTLSCEQNLNHDAMYWYRQDPGQGLRLIYYSQIVNDFQKGDIAEGYSVSREKKESFPLTVTSAQKNPTAFYLCASSSSGGPNTEAFFGQGTRLTVV.

The rearrangement joins TRBV2 to TRBJ2-7; 8 bases match TRBD2. Germline V CDR1 and CDR2: SNHLY, FYNNEI. J gave up 6 bases and V 1 base, and 8 bases lay outside the gene matches. CDR3 length equals 15 residues. CDR3 coding DNA: TGTGCCAGCAGTGAAGGGGTCGGGAGGGCCGGCGAGCAGTACTTC. The encoded protein is CASSEGVGRAGEQYF.

The table lists this clone with a few counts. The chain has TRBV9 and TRBJ2-2; 9 nucleotides agree with TRBD2. V lost 3 bases and J lost 4; bases outside the gene matches: 10. The CDR3 has 17 amino acids. Germline lookup yields CDR1 SGDLS and CDR2 YYNGEE. CDR3 sequence: CASSARQVAGVTGELFF. In DNA, the CDR3 is TGTGCCAGCAGCGCTCGGCAGGTAGCGGGAGTCACCGGGGAGCTGTTTTTT.

The chain recombines TRBV25-1 with TRBJ2-5; D perhaps matches TRBD1 (6 bases). The CDR3 consists of 14 residues. CDR1 MGHDK and CDR2 SYGVNS come from the germline V gene. Between the trimmed V and J ends, which lost 0 bases and 3 bases, there was a span of 8 bases. The CDR3 region is CASSEYRGKETQYF. CDR3 sequence (DNA): TGTGCCAGCAGTGAATACAGGGGAAAAGAGACCCAGTACTTC.

This clone was detected once. The chain is built from TRBV19 and TRBJ1-2; TRBD1 aligns across 12 bases. Germline V CDR1 and CDR2: LNHDA, SQIVND (reference sequence). V gave up 7 bases and J gave up 5 bases; unmatched junction bases: 11. This CDR3 region has 16 residues. The CDR3 region is CASIRDRGQGAYGYTF. DNA for the CDR3: TGTGCCAGTATAAGGGACAGGGGGCAGGGGGCTTATGGCTACACCTTC.